There are a few counts of the clone carrying this TCR beta chain. Its antigen is still unknown. A junction boundary mismatches the germline segment, possibly from a read error. This sample was taken from a study of beta chain features in type 1 diabetes. Overall study results and limits: Researchers could not determine here whether HLA type influences TCRB rearrangement. Among all four CD4+ subsets, Type 1 diabetes patients had TCRB CDR3s that were moderately but significantly shorter. Short templates might get an advantage during PCR, and this would be equal in patients and controls.

The CDR3 totals 16 residues. CDR1 is SSHAT, CDR2 FNYEAQ, per germline (reference sequence). The authors took one heparinised blood draw, averaging about 120 mL, from each donor. Expressed TCRB transcripts got sequenced, as all isolated RNA was reverse transcribed. Method: immunoSEQ multiplex PCR; TCRdb's copy keeps in-frame clones and lacks some. This table has 130,000 or so clones, 7.5% to 9.5% appearing once. This TCR derives from a man aged 25 to 40 with type 1 diabetes. The sample consisted of central memory CD4+ T cells from blood. This chain uses TRBV7-7 with TRBJ2-5, with 12 bases lining up with TRBD2. The CDR3 DNA sequence: TGTGCTAGCAGCTCCGCTAGCGGGGGGGCCCCAGAGACCCAGTACTTC. This sequence encodes CASSSASGGAPETQYF.